This T cell receptor (beta chain) was recorded in a study of T cells after yellow fever vaccination (dated by TCRdb to the late 2010s). For the study in its entirety: Libraries from fractions with low cell numbers were prepared with the SMART-Seq v4 Ultra Low Input RNA kit. Bulk TCR alpha and beta repertoires were sequenced longitudinally to track T-cell clones before and after primary and booster YFV17D yellow fever vaccination. Two healthy male donors, one aged 18 to 30 and one aged 30 to 40 years, made up the cohort. Bulk PBMC replicates and cell subsets were isolated from blood drawn at multiple timepoints before and after both primary and secondary immunization. On the study overall, not on this receptor specifically: A small fraction of clonotypes appeared in both the CD4 and CD8 compartments, likely as a result of convergent recombination. After the booster, most clones that had expanded after primary vaccination were detected again (around 96% of CD4 and over 75% of CD8), suggesting broad maintenance of memory. Only two donors were included in the study, so the extent to which the findings can be generalized is limited. Computational filtering was required because FACS-sorted repertoires could contain abundant contaminating clonotypes from the bulk population. The secondary T-cell response was weaker than the primary response but faster, peaking on day 5 instead of day 15.

CDR1 and CDR2 are read off the germline V gene (reference sequence) as DFQATT and SNEGSKA. The CDR3 spans 13 residues, from the cysteine through the phenylalanine. Of all the DNA, just the CDR3 is kept, 39 bases in frame from base 1. Trimming costs V 3 bases and J 4 bases, and their ends lie 11 bases apart. The listed sequencing device is Illumina NovaSeq 6000. TCR cDNA was synthesized by 5'RACE template switching, through which a universal primer site and unique molecular identifiers were introduced. cDNA synthesis was primed from both the TCR alpha and TCR beta constant segments. Library amplification involved two PCR steps, and the second step added sample barcodes and sequencing adapters. Sequencing of libraries was performed on Illumina HiSeq 2500 (2x100 bp) or NovaSeq (2x150 bp). The original pipeline was this. Reads were demultiplexed and collapsed into UMI consensus sequences with MIGEC, and V(D)J alignment was performed with MiXCR. Vaccine-responding clonotypes were defined with edgeR using replicate PBMC samples, requiring FDR below 0.01 and a log2 fold change above 5 up to day 15. Each bulk clonotype received a CD4 or CD8 identity based on whether the sequenced CD4 or CD8 repertoire contained that clonotype at higher abundance. TCRdb handled the public reads itself, with Q25 trimming in fastp and clone calling in MiXCR, and kept productive beta chains. Rows with one shared CDR3 protein collapse into an entry with the most common genes and DNA. The V and J calls were not made by the authors but by TCRdb's processing. This sample lists 250,000 to 300,000 distinct CDR3 sequences; 5.2% were detected once. Clones ranked in the top ten supply roughly 3.5% of the sample.

Concerning this clonotype: The clone's antigen remains unknown. Qualities for individual bases were not recorded, and no much larger clone is one base off.

The sample's treatment or condition label, in plain terms: live attenuated yellow fever vaccine strain. A standard Ficoll-Paque protocol was used to isolate PBMCs from peripheral blood. Dynabeads CD4 and CD8 positive selection kits were used to isolate the CD4 and CD8 T-cell fractions. TriZol was used to extract RNA from bulk PBMCs, CD4 and CD8 fractions, and dextramer-positive and dextramer-negative fractions. The sequence derives from a man between 18 and 29 years old who received the YFV17D yellow fever vaccine. The chain was built from TRBV20-1 and TRBJ2-3; no D segment can be confidently identified. Sequenced material: CD4+ T cells sorted from PBMCs, taken on the day of the yellow fever booster vaccination. The CDR3: CSASISIADTQYF. The DNA sequence is as follows: TGCAGTGCTAGTATTTCAATCGCAGATACGCAGTATTTT.